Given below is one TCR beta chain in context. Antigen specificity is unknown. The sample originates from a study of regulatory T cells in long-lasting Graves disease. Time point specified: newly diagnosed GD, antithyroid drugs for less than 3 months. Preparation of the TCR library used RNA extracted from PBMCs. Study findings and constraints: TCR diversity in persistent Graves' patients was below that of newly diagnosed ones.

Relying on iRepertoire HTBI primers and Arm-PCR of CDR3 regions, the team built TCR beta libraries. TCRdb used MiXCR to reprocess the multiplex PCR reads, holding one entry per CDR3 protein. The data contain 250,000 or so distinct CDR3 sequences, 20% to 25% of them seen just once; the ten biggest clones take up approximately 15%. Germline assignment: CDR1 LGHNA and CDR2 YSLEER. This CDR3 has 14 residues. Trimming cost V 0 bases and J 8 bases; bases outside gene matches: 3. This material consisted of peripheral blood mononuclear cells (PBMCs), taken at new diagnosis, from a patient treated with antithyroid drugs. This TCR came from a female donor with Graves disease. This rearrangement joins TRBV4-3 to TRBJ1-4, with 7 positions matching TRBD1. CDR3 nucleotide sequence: TGCGCCAGCAGCCAAGAGGGACAGCCGGAAAAACTGTTTTTT. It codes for CASSQEGQPEKLFF.